The clone carrying this TCR beta chain was detected only a few times. Its antigen is undetermined. Treatment noted: approximately 9-day PBMC culture with coronavirus spike peptide pools or control peptides (ViraFEST assay). Before the COVID-19 pandemic (2011-2018), CD4+ T cells were obtained from the unexposed donor. This sample stems from a study of vaccination and CD4 T cells after COVID-19. The wider study: Following dose two, a median approximately 74 days (range 14 to 241) passed before post-vaccine samples were taken. Control wells got either CEFX epitopes, HIV-1 Nef peptides, or no peptide at all.

Notes on the study in general: Spike mono-reactive status applied to 304 of 307 vaccine-specific clones in convalescent patients.

The Oncomine TCR Beta short-read assay generated sequence data from the DNA of cultured CD4+ T cells. Via MiXCR, TCRdb re-called the PCR reads, giving one row per CDR3 protein. Among 7,000 to 10,000 distinct CDR3 sequences listed, under 60% were seen once. The receptor was derived from a human donor in good health. The specimen sequenced was CD4+ T cells from blood, cultured in vitro.

CDR3 residues: CSAPGLAGNIQYF. The CDR3 DNA follows: TGCAGTGCTCCAGGACTAGCGGGAAACATTCAGTACTTC. This chain links TRBV20-1 with TRBJ2-4; 11 bases are shared with TRBD2. There are 13 residues in the CDR3. With 5 bases clipped from V and 6 bases from J, the junction kept 3 bases outside the gene matches. From germline, CDR1 is DFQATT and CDR2 SNEGSKA (reference sequence).